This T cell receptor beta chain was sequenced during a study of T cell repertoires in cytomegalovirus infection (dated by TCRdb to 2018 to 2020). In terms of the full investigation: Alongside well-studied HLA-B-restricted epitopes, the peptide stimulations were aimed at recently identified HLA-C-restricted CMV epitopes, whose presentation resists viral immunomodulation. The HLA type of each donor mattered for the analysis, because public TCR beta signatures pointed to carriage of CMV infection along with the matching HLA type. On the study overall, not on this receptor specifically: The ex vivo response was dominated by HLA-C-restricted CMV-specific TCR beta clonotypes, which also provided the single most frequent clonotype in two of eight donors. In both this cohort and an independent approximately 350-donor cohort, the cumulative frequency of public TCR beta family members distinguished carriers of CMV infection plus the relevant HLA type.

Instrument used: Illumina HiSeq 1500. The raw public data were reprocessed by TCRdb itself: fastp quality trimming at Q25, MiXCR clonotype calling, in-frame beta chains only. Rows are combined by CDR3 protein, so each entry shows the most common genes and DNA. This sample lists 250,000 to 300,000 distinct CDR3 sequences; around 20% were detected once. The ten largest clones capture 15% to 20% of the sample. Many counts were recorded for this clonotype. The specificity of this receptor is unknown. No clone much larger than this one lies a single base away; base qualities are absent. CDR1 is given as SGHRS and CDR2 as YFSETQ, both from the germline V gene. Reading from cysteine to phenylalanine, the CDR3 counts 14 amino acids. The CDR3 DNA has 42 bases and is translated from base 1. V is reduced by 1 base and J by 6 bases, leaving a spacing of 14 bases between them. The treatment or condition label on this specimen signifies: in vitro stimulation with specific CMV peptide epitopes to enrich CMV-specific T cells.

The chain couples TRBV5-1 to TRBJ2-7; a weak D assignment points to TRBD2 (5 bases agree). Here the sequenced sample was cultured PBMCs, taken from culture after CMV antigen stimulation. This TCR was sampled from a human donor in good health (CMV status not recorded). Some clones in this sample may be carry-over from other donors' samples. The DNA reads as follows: TGCGCCAGCAGCTTGAGAGCATCTGAGGGCGAGCAGTACTTC. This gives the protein CASSLRASEGEQYF.